Presented here are 32 T cell receptor beta chains from one specimen sequenced in a study of T cells in localized non-small cell lung cancer. This table comes from immunoSEQ multiplex PCR, and its TCRdb copy is limited to in-frame clones, with some not included. This table has some 50,000 clones, 81% appearing once. Sequencing used peripheral blood mononuclear cells, obtained before any cancer treatment. The source of these receptors is a man aged 40-75 years with stage III lung adenocarcinoma.

The chain uses TRBV27 and TRBJ2-2; 9 positions agree with TRBD1. The V and J ends lost 7 bases and 5 bases, in that order; junction bases with no gene match: 5. Germline values: CDR1 MNHEY, CDR2 SMNVEV (reference sequence). The CDR3 has 14 residues. CDR3 loop: CASTIGQGTGELFF. The CDR3 DNA sequence: TGTGCCAGCACCATAGGACAGGGGACCGGGGAGCTGTTTTTT.

V usage is TRBV19 and J usage is TRBJ1-5, with D maybe TRBD1 (6 bases). With 7 bases removed from V and 4 bases from J, the gap between germline ends came to 20 bases. The CDR3 runs to 16 residues. Germline lookup yields CDR1 LNHDA and CDR2 SQIVND (reference sequence). CDR3 sequence reads: CASNRGGLVRNQPQHF. The CDR3 nucleotides are TGTGCCAGTAATAGGGGGGGGTTGGTCAGAAATCAGCCCCAGCATTTT.

The chain employs TRBV9 and TRBJ1-2; D perhaps matches TRBD1 (6 bases). Per the germline V gene, CDR1 is SGDLS and CDR2 is YYNGEE. This CDR3 is built from 15 residues. V lost 0 bases and J lost 5, with 14 bases in between. CDR3 loop: CASSVGEGGVYGYTF. The CDR3 DNA sequence: TGTGCCAGCAGCGTAGGGGAAGGGGGAGTTTATGGCTACACCTTC.

The chain recombines TRBV4-1 with TRBJ2-3; 9 nucleotides align to TRBD2. The ends lost 4 bases at V and 2 bases at J; junction bases unmatched: 10. CDR3 length: 17 residues. Germline loops: CDR1 MGHRA, CDR2 YSYEKL. The CDR3 region is CASSLRGGDLVTDTQYF. CDR3 coding DNA: TGCGCCAGCAGCCTACGCGGGGGGGACCTCGTCACAGATACGCAGTATTTT.

The chain couples TRBV6-5 to TRBJ1-6; possible D gene TRBD1, 5 bases. The CDR3 is 15 residues long. Trimming cost V 5 bases and J 9 bases, with 17 bases left between them. Germline V gene sequence: CDR1 MNHEY, CDR2 SVGAGI. CDR3 bases: TGTGCCAGCAGTCCGTCCAGGCAGGGTAGTTCACCCCTCCACTTT. Amino acid sequence: CASSPSRQGSSPLHF.

The V call is TRBV5-4, the J call TRBJ2-2, with D possibly TRBD2 on 7 matching bases. The V and J ends lost 4 bases and 3 bases respectively, with 13 bases between them. This CDR3 has 15 residues. Germline V gene lookup returns CDR1 SGHNT and CDR2 YYREEE (reference sequence). The chain's CDR3 is CASSPRGGDTGELFF. The CDR3 DNA reads as TGTGCCAGCAGCCCGAGGGGGGGCGACACCGGGGAGCTGTTTTTT.

This chain joins TRBV27 and TRBJ2-7, with D maybe TRBD2 (5 bases). The CDR3 is 16 amino acids. The germline gives CDR1 MNHEY, CDR2 SMNVEV (reference sequence). V gave up 7 bases and J gave up 1 base, with 20 bases separating them. The CDR3 nucleotides are TGTGCCAGCACCCATTCTCGGAGGTCGCGGTCCTACGAGCAGTACTTC. Residues: CASTHSRRSRSYEQYF.

CDR3 nucleotides: TGTGCCAGCAGCTTGCGTCGCAGGGGGGGGACAGATACGCAGTATTTT. It codes for CASSLRRRGGTDTQYF. The genes are TRBV5-6 and TRBJ2-3; D is tentatively TRBD1 or TRBD2 (7 bases each). The ends were cut back, 1 base at V and 3 bases at J, with 15 bases in the middle. This CDR3 region has 16 residues. Germline CDR1 and CDR2: SGHDT and YYEEEE. Full variable domain (remainder filled in from reference TRBV5-6 and TRBJ2-3): DAGVTQSPTHLIKTRGQQVTLRCSPKSGHDTVSWYQQALGQGPQFIFQYYEEEERQRGNFPDRFSGHQFPNYSSELNVNALLLGDSALYLCASSLRRRGGTDTQYFGPGTRLTVL.

The chain joins TRBV28 to TRBJ1-2; a possible D gene is TRBD1 (5 bases). CDR1 MDHEN and CDR2 SYDVKM come from the germline V gene. Trimming cost V 7 bases and J 8 bases, with 20 bases left between them. CDR3 size: 14 residues. In nucleotides, the CDR3 is TGTGCCAGCATCTGGGCGGCAGGGAGTCGAGGCTACACCTTC. Protein product: CASIWAAGSRGYTF.

The chain recombines TRBV12-5 with TRBJ1-3; D uncertain. The CDR3 covers 16 residues. The V gene lost 0 bases and the J gene lost 4 bases, with 13 bases spanning the gap. Germline V CDR1 and CDR2: LGHNT, FRNRAP. This CDR3 is CASGLVEATRGNTIYF. The CDR3 DNA is TGTGCTAGTGGTTTGGTCGAGGCGACGCGAGGAAACACCATATATTTT.

This clone was counted a few times. The chain has TRBV7-8 and TRBJ2-2; possible D gene TRBD1, 6 bases. Germline assignment: CDR1 SGHVS and CDR2 FQNEAQ. Trimming removed 2 bases from V and 4 bases from J, with 26 bases in between. The CDR3 consists of 20 residues. Here the CDR3 reads CASSLLVIQGRSSSTGELFF. DNA of the CDR3: TGTGCCAGCAGCTTACTCGTCATACAGGGAAGGAGTTCTAGCACCGGGGAGCTGTTTTTT.

This rearrangement joins TRBV7-6 to TRBJ2-7; 9 nucleotides agree with TRBD1. This CDR3 is 17 amino acids long. Per germline, CDR1 SGHVS and CDR2 FNYEAQ. V shed 2 bases, J shed 1 base, and the junction held 9 bases outside the gene matches. DNA for the CDR3: TGTGCCAGCAGCTTATTTGGGGCGGGACAGGGTTCCTACGAGCAGTACTTC. This codes for CASSLFGAGQGSYEQYF.

The DNA of the CDR3 is TGTGCTAGTGGTTTGGTAAGAGATACGCAGTATTTT. Its translation: CASGLVRDTQYF. The rearrangement uses TRBV12-5 and TRBJ2-3; D uncertain. The CDR3 runs to 12 residues. With 0 bases removed from V and 5 bases from J, the gap between germline ends came to 3 bases. In germline, CDR1 is LGHNT, CDR2 FRNRAP.

The chain is built from TRBV9 and TRBJ1-2, with D unclear. The CDR3 is 14 amino acids. V dropped 1 base and J dropped 6 bases, with 13 bases sitting between them. Germline V gene lookup returns CDR1 SGDLS and CDR2 YYNGEE. The CDR3: CASSVRQARDGYTF. CDR3 DNA: TGTGCCAGCAGCGTACGCCAGGCGAGAGATGGCTACACCTTC.

The chain uses TRBV9 and TRBJ2-6; 7 bases align to TRBD1. This CDR3 spans 17 amino acids. The J segment lost 1 base and the V segment lost 0 bases, leaving 4 bases of the junction unmatched. Germline V gives CDR1 SGDLS, CDR2 YYNGEE. For the CDR3, the DNA is TGTGCCAGCAGCGTAGAGACAGGGTATTCTGGGGCCAACGTCCTGACTTTC. Translating it yields CASSVETGYSGANVLTF.

This rearrangement joins TRBV5-1 to TRBJ2-1, with 7 bases fitting TRBD2. The CDR3 length is 14 residues. The trim removed 0 bases at V and 5 bases at J, leaving 2 bases unmatched. The V gene's germline CDR1 is SGHRS and CDR2 YFSETQ. The CDR3 loop is CASSLVAGHNEQFF. CDR3 nucleotides: TGCGCCAGCAGCTTGGTAGCGGGCCACAATGAGCAGTTCTTC.

The J gene is TRBJ2-5, the V gene TRBV4-2; 10 nucleotides line up with TRBD1. V was pared by 5 bases and J by 2 bases, with 5 bases of the junction left unmatched. Germline CDR1 is LGHNA and CDR2 is YNFKEQ. This CDR3 is 15 amino acids long. CDR3 residues: CASSSGTGVQETQYF. In DNA, the CDR3 is TGTGCCAGCAGCTCCGGGACAGGGGTTCAAGAGACCCAGTACTTC.

This chain links TRBV11-2 with TRBJ2-3; D is ambiguous. The CDR3 is made up of 14 amino acids. Germline assignment: CDR1 SGHAT and CDR2 FQNNGV. Between the trimmed V and J ends, which lost 0 bases and 2 bases, there was a span of 6 bases. The CDR3 protein is CASSLEYYTDTQYF. In nucleotides, the CDR3 is TGTGCCAGCAGCTTAGAGTATTACACAGATACGCAGTATTTT.

The chain links TRBV9 to TRBJ1-2, with D maybe TRBD1 (6 bases). V was pared by 4 bases and J by 8 bases, with 21 bases between. The CDR3 has 15 residues. Germline CDR1 is SGDLS and CDR2 is YYNGEE. CDR3: CASSPQQGWSKGYTF. The CDR3 bases are TGTGCCAGCAGCCCCCAACAGGGTTGGAGTAAAGGCTACACCTTC.

This sequence joins TRBV5-4 and TRBJ2-2; no reliable D call. In germline, CDR1 is SGHNT, CDR2 YYREEE (reference sequence). Trimming pared 1 base from V and 3 bases from J, leaving 10 bases between. The CDR3 is 15 residues long. The CDR3 bases are TGTGCCAGCAGCTTGATGGGTGGGGACACCGGGGAGCTGTTTTTT. Amino acid sequence: CASSLMGGDTGELFF. Variable domain in full (rest from reference TRBV5-4 and TRBJ2-2): ETGVTQSPTHLIKTRGQQVTLRCSSQSGHNTVSWYQQALGQGPQFIFQYYREEENGRGNFPPRFSGLQFPNYSSELNVNALELDDSALYLCASSLMGGDTGELFFGEGSRLTVL.

The V call is TRBV6-1, the J call TRBJ2-3; 7 positions agree with TRBD1. CDR1 and CDR2 (germline): MNHNS, SASEGT. The CDR3 runs 15 residues. J lost 3 bases, V lost 6 bases, and 9 bases had no gene match. The CDR3 nucleotides are TGTGCCAGCAGCGTACAGGGGTGGGGGACAGATACGCAGTATTTT. Residues: CASSVQGWGTDTQYF.

The genes are TRBV11-1 and TRBJ2-5, with a tentative D call TRBD2 (6 bases). In germline, CDR1 is SGHAT, CDR2 FQDESV (reference sequence). V lost 4 bases, J lost 4 bases, and 16 bases lay in between. The CDR3 covers 15 residues. The CDR3 is CASSWGGGIGETQYF. CDR3 coding DNA: TGTGCCAGCAGCTGGGGAGGTGGGATTGGAGAGACCCAGTACTTC.

About this clone: Other DNA variants within this sample encode the same CDR3. The chain uses TRBV2 and TRBJ1-1; D unclear. The CDR3 contains 13 residues. Looked up from germline, CDR1 is SNHLY and CDR2 is FYNNEI. V dropped 5 bases and J dropped 1 base, with 8 bases sitting between them. The CDR3 protein is CASSRLENTEAFF. The CDR3 region has the DNA TGTGCCAGCAGTAGACTGGAGAACACTGAAGCTTTCTTT.

This chain connects TRBV6-4 to TRBJ1-1, with D perhaps TRBD1 (5 bases). Germline V gene sequence: CDR1 MRHNA, CDR2 SNTAGT. Trimming took off 0 bases at V and 1 base at J, with 15 bases between the two ends. The CDR3 sequence is 17 residues long. The CDR3 reads CASSDSEGPSRNTEAFF. CDR3 nucleotides: TGTGCCAGCAGTGACTCCGAGGGGCCCAGCAGGAACACTGAAGCTTTCTTT.

The chain recombines TRBV5-1 with TRBJ1-1; TRBD1 matches 7 bases. The CDR3 spans 15 residues. V was pared by 4 bases and J by 5 bases, with 11 bases of the junction left unmatched. The germline V gene has CDR1 SGHRS and CDR2 YFSETQ. The CDR3 DNA reads TGCGCCAGCAGCACACTACCTCCGGGACAGACTGAAGCTTTCTTT. This translates into CASSTLPPGQTEAFF.

This clone turned up a few times. This rearrangement joins TRBV15 to TRBJ2-7, with D possibly being TRBD1 (5 bases). The CDR3 runs 14 residues. Trimming left V 0 bases short and J 2 bases short, with 8 bases between. Germline V CDR1 and CDR2: LNHNV, YYDKDF (reference sequence). The CDR3 loop is CATSRDRETYEQYF. CDR3 in DNA: TGTGCCACCAGCAGAGACAGGGAAACCTACGAGCAGTACTTC.

V gene TRBV12-5 combines with J gene TRBJ1-1; 7 bases are shared with TRBD1. The trim removed 4 bases at V and 3 bases at J, leaving 8 bases unmatched. Germline values: CDR1 LGHNT, CDR2 FRNRAP. The CDR3 has 15 residues. CDR3 protein: CASGWSPTGDTEAFF. Here the CDR3 DNA reads TGTGCTAGTGGTTGGAGTCCTACAGGGGACACTGAAGCTTTCTTT.

The chain carries TRBV10-3 and TRBJ2-1, with D possibly TRBD2 on 5 matching bases. The ends were cut back, 6 bases at V and 7 bases at J, with 13 bases in the middle. Per germline, CDR1 ENHRY and CDR2 SYGVKD. CDR3 length: 13 amino acids. The CDR3, as DNA: TGTGCCATCAGGCCGGGATCCCTGAATGAGCAGTTCTTC. Translation: CAIRPGSLNEQFF.

This sequence joins TRBV19 and TRBJ1-2; 8 bases are shared with TRBD1. V shed 3 bases and J 6 bases; nucleotides not matched to a gene: 12. The CDR3 runs 16 residues. CDR1 and CDR2 (germline): LNHDA, SQIVND (reference sequence). CDR3 nucleotide sequence: TGTGCCAGTAGTATCGGGACAGGCTCCACCCGGGATGGCTACACCTTC. Its protein is CASSIGTGSTRDGYTF.

V usage is TRBV7-8 and J usage is TRBJ1-1; TRBD1 is a possible D gene (5 bases). V was shortened by 3 bases and J by 1 base, with 9 bases between the two germline ends. CDR3 size: 14 residues. Germline values: CDR1 SGHVS, CDR2 FQNEAQ. CDR3 DNA: TGTGCCAGCAGCTTCAGGGTGAAGAACACTGAAGCTTTCTTT. Amino acids: CASSFRVKNTEAFF.

This sequence joins TRBV18 and TRBJ1-1; no clear D. The germline V and J ends were trimmed by 2 bases and 0 bases, with 4 bases remaining between them. There are 13 residues in the CDR3. In germline, CDR1 is KGHSH, CDR2 LQKENI. The CDR3 here is CASSPDLNTEAFF. DNA for the CDR3: TGTGCCAGCTCACCAGATCTGAACACTGAAGCTTTCTTT.

V gene TRBV5-8 combines with J gene TRBJ1-2; unclear D gene. V lost 0 bases, J lost 3 bases, and 9 bases lay in between. CDR3 size: 14 residues. The germline CDR1 and CDR2 sequences are SGHTS and YDEGEE. This CDR3 is CASSLDMRDYGYTF. The CDR3 nucleotides read TGTGCCAGCAGCTTGGACATGCGGGACTATGGCTACACCTTC.